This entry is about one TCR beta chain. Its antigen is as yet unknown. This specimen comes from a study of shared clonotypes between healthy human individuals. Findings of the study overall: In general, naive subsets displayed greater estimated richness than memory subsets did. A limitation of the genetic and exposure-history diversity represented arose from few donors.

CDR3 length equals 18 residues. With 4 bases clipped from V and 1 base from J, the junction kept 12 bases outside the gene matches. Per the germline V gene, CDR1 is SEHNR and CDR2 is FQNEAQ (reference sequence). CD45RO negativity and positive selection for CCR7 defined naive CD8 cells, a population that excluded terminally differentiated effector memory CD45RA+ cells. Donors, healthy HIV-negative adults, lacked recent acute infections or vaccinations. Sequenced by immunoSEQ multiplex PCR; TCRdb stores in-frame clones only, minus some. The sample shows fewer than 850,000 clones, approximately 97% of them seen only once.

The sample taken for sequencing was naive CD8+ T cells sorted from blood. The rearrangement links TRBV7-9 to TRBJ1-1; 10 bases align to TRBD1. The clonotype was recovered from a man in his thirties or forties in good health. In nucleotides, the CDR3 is TGTGCCAGCAGCTCCATCCCGGGACAGGGGATAGAGAACACTGAAGCTTTCTTT. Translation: CASSSIPGQGIENTEAFF.